This TCR beta chain was observed in a study of T cell changes during pregnancy in multiple sclerosis. Using immunoSEQ multiplex PCR, the repertoire was profiled, and TCRdb retains in-frame clones only, with some absent. The top ten clones hold 0.35% to 0.45% of a sample with about 36,000 clones, 80% to 95% of them seen once. Sample: CD4+ T cells from peripheral blood mononuclear cells, taken in the third trimester of pregnancy. This sequence originates from a female donor in good health, enrolled as a control in a pregnancy study.

The CDR3: CASTPLHGTGREKLFF. The CDR3 nucleotides are TGTGCCAGCACCCCCCTTCATGGGACAGGGCGAGAAAAACTGTTTTTT. This chain connects TRBV28 to TRBJ1-4, with 9 bases aligning to TRBD1. V gave up 7 bases and J gave up 8 bases; unmatched junction bases: 14. CDR1 is MDHEN, CDR2 SYDVKM, per germline. This CDR3 has 16 residues.